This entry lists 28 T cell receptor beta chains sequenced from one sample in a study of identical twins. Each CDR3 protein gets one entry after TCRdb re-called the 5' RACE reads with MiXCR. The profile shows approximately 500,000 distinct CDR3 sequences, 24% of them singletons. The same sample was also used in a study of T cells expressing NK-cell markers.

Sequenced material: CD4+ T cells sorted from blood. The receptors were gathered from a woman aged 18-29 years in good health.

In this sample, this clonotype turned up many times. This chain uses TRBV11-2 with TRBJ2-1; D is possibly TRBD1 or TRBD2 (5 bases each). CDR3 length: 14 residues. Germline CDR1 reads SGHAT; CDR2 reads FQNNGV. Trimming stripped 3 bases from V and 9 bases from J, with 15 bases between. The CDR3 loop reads CASSLLRERGEQFF. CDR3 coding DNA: TGTGCCAGCAGCTTGCTGAGAGAGAGGGGTGAGCAGTTCTTC.

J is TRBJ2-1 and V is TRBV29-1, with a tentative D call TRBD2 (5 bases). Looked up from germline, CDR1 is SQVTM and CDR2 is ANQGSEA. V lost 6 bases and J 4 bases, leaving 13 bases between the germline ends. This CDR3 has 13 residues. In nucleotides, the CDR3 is TGCAGCGTGGAGGCTAGGGAGTACAATGAGCAGTTCTTC. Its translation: CSVEAREYNEQFF.

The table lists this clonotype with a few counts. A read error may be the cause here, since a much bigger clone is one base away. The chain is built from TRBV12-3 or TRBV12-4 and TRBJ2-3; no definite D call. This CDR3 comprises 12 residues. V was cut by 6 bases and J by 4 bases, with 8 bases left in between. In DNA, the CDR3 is TGTGCCAGCAGCTTGAACCCAGATACGCAGTATTTT. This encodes CASSLNPDTQYF.

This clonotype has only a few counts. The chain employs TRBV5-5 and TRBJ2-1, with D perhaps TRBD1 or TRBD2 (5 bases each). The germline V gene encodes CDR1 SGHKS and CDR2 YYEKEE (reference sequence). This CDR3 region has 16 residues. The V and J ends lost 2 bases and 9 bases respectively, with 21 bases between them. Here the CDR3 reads CASSFIPGRSGAEQFF. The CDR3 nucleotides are TGTGCCAGCAGCTTTATCCCGGGGCGGTCAGGAGCTGAGCAGTTCTTC.

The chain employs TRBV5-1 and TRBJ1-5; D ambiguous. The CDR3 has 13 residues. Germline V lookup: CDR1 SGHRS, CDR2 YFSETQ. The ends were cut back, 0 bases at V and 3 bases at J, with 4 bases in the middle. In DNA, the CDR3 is TGCGCCAGCAGCTTGGCCGCCAATCAGCCCCAGCATTTT. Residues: CASSLAANQPQHF.

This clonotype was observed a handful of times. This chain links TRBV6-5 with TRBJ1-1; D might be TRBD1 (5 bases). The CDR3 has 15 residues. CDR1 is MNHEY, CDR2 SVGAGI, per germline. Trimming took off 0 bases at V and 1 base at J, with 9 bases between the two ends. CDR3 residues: CASSYSSQGNTEAFF. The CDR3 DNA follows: TGTGCCAGCAGTTACTCGAGTCAGGGGAACACTGAAGCTTTCTTT.

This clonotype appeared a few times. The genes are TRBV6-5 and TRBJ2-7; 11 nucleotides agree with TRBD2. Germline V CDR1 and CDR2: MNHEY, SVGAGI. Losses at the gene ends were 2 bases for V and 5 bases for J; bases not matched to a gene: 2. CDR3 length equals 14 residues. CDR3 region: CASSYTSGSHEQYF. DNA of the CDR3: TGTGCCAGCAGTTACACTAGCGGGAGCCACGAGCAGTACTTC.

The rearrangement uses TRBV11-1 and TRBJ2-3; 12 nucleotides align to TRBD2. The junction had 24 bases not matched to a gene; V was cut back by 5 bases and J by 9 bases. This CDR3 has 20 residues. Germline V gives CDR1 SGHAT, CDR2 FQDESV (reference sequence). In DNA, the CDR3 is TGTGCCAGCAGCCGACCCGGGACAGCGTCAAGACTAGCGGGAGTAGAAACGCAGTATTTT. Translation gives CASSRPGTASRLAGVETQYF.

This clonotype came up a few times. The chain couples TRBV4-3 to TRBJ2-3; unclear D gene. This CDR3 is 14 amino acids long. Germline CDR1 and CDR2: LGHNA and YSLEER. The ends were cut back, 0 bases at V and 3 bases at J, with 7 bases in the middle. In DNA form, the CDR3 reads TGCGCCAGCAGCCAAGATCACCGGACAGATACGCAGTATTTT. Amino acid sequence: CASSQDHRTDTQYF.

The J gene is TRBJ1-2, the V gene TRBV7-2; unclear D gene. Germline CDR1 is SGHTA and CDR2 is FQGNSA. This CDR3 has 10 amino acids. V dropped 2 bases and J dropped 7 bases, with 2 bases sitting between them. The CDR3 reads CASSLFGYTF. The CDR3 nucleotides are TGTGCCAGCAGCTTATTTGGCTACACCTTC.

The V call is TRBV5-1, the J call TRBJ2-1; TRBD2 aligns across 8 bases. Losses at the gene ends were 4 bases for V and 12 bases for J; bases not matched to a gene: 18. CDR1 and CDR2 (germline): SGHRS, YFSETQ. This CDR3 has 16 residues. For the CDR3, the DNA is TGCGCCAGCAGCCCGGTGACTAGCGCCACCCTGGAATCGCAGTTCTTC. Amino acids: CASSPVTSATLESQFF.

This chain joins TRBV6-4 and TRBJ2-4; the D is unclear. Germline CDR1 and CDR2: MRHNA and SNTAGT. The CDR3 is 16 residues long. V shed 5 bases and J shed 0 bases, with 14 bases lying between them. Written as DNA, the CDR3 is TGTGCCAGCAGTCCCCAAAAGAGAATAGCCAAAAACATTCAGTACTTC. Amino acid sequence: CASSPQKRIAKNIQYF.

The CDR3, as DNA: TGTGCCAGCAGCCAACTAGGGCTAGCAACAGAGACCCAGTACTTC. It codes for CASSQLGLATETQYF. The chain couples TRBV7-2 to TRBJ2-5; D might be TRBD2 (5 bases). Germline V gene sequence: CDR1 SGHTA, CDR2 FQGNSA. Trimming took off 5 bases at V and 4 bases at J, with 17 bases between the two ends. The CDR3 sequence is 15 residues long.

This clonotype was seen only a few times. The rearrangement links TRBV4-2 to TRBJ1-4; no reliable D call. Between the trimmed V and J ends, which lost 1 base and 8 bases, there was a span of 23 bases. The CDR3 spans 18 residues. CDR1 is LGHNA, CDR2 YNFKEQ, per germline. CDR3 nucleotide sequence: TGTGCCAGCAGCCAAGTGAGATGGACCGATTCGAAGGAAGAAAAACTGTTTTTT. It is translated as CASSQVRWTDSKEEKLFF.

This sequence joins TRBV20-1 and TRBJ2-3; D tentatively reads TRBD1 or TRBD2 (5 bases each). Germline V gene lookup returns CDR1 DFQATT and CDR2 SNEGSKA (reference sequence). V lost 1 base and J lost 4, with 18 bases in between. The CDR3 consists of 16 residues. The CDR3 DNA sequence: TGCAGTGCTAGAGGGTTGGGGGACCCGAACTCAGATACGCAGTATTTT. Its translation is CSARGLGDPNSDTQYF.

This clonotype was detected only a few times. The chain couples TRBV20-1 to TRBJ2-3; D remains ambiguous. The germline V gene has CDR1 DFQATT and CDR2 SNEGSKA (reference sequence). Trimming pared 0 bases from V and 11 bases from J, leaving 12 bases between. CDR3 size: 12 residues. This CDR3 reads CSARDRVVGQYF. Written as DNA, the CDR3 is TGCAGTGCTAGAGATCGGGTCGTTGGGCAGTATTTT.

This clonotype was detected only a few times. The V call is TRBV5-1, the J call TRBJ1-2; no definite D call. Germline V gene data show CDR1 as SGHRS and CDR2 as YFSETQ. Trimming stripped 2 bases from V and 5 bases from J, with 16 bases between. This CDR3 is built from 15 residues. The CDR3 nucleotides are TGCGCCAGCAGCTTCACCCCCGCTGTCTTATATGGCTACACCTTC. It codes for CASSFTPAVLYGYTF.

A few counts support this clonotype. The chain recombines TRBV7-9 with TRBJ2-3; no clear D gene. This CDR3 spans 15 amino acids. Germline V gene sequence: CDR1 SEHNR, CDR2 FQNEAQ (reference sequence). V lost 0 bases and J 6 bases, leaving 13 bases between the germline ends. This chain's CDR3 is CASSLALIGLDTQYF. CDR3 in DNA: TGTGCCAGCAGCTTAGCGCTAATAGGCTTGGATACGCAGTATTTT.

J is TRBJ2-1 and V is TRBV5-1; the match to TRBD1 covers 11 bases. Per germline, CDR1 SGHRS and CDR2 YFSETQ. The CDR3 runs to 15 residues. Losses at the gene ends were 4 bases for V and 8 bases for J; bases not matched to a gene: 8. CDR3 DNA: TGCGCCAGCAGCCTCGGGACAGGGGGTGTCGATGAGCAGTTCTTC. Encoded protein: CASSLGTGGVDEQFF.

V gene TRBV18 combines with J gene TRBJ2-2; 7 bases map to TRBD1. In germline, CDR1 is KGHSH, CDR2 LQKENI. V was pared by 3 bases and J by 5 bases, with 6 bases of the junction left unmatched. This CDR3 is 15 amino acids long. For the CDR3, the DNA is TGTGCCAGCTCACCCCTGGGACAGAAAACCGGGGAGCTGTTTTTT. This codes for CASSPLGQKTGELFF.

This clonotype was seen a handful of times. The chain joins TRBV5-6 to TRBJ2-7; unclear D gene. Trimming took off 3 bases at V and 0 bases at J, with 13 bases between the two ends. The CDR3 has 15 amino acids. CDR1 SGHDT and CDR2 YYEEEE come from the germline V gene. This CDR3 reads CASSYYTGHSYEQYF. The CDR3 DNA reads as TGTGCCAGCAGCTACTACACCGGGCACTCCTACGAGCAGTACTTC.

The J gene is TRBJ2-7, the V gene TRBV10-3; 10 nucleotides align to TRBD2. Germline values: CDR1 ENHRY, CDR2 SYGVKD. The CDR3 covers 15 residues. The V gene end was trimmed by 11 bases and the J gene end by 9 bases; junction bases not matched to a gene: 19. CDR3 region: CASGEMTSGFYVQYF. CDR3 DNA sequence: TGTGCCTCAGGGGAGATGACTAGCGGGTTTTATGTGCAGTACTTC.

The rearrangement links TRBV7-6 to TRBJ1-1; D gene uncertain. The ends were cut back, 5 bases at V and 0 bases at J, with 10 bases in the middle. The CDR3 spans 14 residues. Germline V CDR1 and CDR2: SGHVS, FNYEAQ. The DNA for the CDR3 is TGTGCCAGCAGCGTCAATTTCCTGAACACTGAAGCTTTCTTT. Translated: CASSVNFLNTEAFF.

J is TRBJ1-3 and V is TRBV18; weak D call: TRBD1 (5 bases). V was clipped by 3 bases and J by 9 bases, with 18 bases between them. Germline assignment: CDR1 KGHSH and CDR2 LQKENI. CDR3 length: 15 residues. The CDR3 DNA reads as TGTGCCAGCTCACCGTACCTGGGGACCCAAGCCACCATATATTTT. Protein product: CASSPYLGTQATIYF.

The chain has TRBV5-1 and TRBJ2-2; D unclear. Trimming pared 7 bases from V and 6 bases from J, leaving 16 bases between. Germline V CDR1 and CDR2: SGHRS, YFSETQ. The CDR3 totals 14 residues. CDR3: CASSHSRGSGELFF. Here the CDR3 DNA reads TGCGCCAGCTCCCACAGTCGAGGCTCCGGGGAGCTGTTTTTT.

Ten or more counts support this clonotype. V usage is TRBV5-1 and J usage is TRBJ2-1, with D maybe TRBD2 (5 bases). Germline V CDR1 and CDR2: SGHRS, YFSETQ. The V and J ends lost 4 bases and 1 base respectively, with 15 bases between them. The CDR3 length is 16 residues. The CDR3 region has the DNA TGCGCCAGCAGCCCCCAGGCGGGCGTGTCCTACAATGAGCAGTTCTTC. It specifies CASSPQAGVSYNEQFF.

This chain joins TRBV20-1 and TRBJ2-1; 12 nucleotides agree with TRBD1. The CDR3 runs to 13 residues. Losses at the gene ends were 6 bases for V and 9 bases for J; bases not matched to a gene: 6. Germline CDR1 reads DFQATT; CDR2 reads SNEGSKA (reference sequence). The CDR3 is CSAGGQGAGEQFF. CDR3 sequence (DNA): TGCAGTGCAGGGGGACAGGGGGCGGGTGAGCAGTTCTTC.

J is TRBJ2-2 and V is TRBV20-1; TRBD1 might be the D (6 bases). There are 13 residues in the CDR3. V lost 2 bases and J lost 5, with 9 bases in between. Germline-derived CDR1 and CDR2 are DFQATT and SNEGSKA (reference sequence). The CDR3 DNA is TGCAGTGCTAGATTCAGGGGTACCGGGGAGCTGTTTTTT. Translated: CSARFRGTGELFF.